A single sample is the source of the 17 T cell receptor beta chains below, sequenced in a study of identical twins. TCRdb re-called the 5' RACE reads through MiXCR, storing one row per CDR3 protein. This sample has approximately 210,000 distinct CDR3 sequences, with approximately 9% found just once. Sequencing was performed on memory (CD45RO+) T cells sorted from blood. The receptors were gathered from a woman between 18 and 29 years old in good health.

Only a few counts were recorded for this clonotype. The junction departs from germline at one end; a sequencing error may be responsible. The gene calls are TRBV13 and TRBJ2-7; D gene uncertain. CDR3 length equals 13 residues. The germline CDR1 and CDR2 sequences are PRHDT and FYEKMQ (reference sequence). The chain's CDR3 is CASSLETSHEQYF. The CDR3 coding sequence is TGTGCCAGCAGCTTAGAAACCTCCCACGAGCAGTACTTC.

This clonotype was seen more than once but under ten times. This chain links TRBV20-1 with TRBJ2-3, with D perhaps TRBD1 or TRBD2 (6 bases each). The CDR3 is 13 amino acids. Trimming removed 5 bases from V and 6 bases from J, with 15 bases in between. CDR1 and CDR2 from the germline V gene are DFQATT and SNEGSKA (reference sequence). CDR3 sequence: CSALNTGRDTQYF. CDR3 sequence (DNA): TGCAGTGCTCTCAATACAGGGAGGGATACGCAGTATTTT.

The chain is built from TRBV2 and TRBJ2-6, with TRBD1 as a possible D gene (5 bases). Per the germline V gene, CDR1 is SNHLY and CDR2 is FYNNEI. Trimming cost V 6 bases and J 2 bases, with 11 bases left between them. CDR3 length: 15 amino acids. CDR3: CASSLRVPGANVLTF. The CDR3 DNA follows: TGTGCCAGCAGCCTCAGGGTTCCTGGGGCCAACGTCCTGACTTTC.

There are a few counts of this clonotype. The CDR3 DNA sequence: TGCGCCAGCAGCCGCAGTATCAGGGTCGGGGAGCTGTTTTTT. Its protein product is CASSRSIRVGELFF. The chain couples TRBV4-3 to TRBJ2-2, with D maybe TRBD1 (5 bases). The CDR3 extends over 14 amino acids. Deletions cut 4 bases from V and 7 bases from J, with 13 bases between. CDR1 LGHNA and CDR2 YSLEER come from the germline V gene.

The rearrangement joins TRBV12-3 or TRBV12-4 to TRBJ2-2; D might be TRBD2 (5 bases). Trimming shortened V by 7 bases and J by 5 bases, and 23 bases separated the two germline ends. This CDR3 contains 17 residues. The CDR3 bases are TGTGCCAGCACCCCCCCCAGTGGAGGAGGAGAGACCGGGGAGCTGTTTTTT. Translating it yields CASTPPSGGGETGELFF.

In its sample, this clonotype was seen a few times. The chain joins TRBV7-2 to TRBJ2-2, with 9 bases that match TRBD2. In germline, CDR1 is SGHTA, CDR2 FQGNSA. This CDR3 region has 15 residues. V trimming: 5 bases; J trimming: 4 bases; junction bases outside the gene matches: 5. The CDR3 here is CASSVRAGGTGELFF. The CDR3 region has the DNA TGTGCCAGCAGCGTGAGAGCGGGAGGCACCGGGGAGCTGTTTTTT. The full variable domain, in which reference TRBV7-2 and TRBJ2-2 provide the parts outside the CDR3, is GAGVSQSPSNKVTEKGKDVELRCDPISGHTALYWYRQSLGQGLEFLIYFQGNSAPDKSGLPSDRFSAERTGGSVSTLTIQRTQQEDSAVYLCASSVRAGGTGELFFGEGSRLTVL.

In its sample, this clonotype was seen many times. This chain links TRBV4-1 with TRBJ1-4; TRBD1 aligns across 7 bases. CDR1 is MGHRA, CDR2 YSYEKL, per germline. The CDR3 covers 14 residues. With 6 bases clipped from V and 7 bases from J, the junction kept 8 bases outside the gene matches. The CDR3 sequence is CASSPQGTFEKLFF. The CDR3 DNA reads TGCGCCAGCAGTCCACAGGGGACATTTGAAAAACTGTTTTTT.

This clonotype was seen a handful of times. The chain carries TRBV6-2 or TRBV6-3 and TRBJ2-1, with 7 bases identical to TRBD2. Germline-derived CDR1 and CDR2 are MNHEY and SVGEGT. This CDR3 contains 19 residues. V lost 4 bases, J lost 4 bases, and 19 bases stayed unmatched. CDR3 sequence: CASSFSLRGVGGGYNEQFF. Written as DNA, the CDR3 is TGTGCCAGCAGTTTTTCCTTGCGTGGTGTCGGCGGGGGTTACAATGAGCAGTTCTTC.

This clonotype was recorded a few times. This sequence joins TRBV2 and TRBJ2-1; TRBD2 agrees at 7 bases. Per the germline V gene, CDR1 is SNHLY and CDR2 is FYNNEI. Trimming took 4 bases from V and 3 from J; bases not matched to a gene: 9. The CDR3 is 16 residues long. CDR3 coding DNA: TGTGCCAGCAGTGGGGTTAGCGGGTTACACTACAATGAGCAGTTCTTC. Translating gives CASSGVSGLHYNEQFF.

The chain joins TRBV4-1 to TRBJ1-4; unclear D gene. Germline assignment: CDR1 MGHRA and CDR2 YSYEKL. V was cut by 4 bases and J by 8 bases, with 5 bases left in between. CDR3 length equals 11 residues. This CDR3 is CASSREEKLFF. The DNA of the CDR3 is TGCGCCAGCAGCCGTGAAGAAAAACTGTTTTTT.

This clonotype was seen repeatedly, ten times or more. This CDR3 reads CSASQGQNEKLFF. The CDR3 DNA reads TGCAGTGCTAGTCAAGGGCAAAATGAAAAACTGTTTTTT. This chain uses TRBV20-1 with TRBJ1-4; D unresolved. The CDR3 covers 13 residues. CDR1 is DFQATT, CDR2 SNEGSKA, per germline (reference sequence). V dropped 3 bases and J dropped 5 bases, with 10 bases sitting between them.

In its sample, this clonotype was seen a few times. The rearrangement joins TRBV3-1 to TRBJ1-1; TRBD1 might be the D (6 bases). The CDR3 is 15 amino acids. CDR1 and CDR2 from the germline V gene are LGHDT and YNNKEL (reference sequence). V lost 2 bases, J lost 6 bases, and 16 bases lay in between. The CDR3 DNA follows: TGTGCCAGCAGCCAAATTATACAGGGTCGGCCTGAAGCTTTCTTT. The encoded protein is CASSQIIQGRPEAFF.

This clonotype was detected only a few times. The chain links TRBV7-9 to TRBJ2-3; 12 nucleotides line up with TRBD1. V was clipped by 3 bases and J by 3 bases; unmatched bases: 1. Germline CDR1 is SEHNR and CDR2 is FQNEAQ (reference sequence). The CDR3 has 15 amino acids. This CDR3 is CASSLGQGATDTQYF. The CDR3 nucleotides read TGTGCCAGCAGCTTGGGACAGGGGGCAACAGATACGCAGTATTTT.

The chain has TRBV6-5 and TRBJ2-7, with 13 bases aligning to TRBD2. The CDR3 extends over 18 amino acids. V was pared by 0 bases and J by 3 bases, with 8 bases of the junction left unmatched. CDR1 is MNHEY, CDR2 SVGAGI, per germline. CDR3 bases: TGTGCCAGCAGTTACTCCACCCGACTAGCGGGAGGCAACTACGAGCAGTACTTC. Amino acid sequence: CASSYSTRLAGGNYEQYF.

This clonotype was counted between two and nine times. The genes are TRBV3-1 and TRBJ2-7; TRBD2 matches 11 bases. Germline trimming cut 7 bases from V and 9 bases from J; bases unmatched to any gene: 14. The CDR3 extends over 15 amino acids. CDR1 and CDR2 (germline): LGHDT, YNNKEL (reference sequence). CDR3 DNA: TGTGCCAGCATGAGCTTAGCGGGAGGGCCTTCCGCGCAGTACTTC. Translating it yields CASMSLAGGPSAQYF.

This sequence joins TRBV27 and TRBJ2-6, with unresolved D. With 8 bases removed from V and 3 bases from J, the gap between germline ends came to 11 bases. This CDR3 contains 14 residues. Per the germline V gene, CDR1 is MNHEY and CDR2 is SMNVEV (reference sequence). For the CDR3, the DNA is TGTGCCAGCTCCCATTGGATTGGGGCCAACGTCCTGACTTTC. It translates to CASSHWIGANVLTF.

The CDR3, as DNA: TGCAGTGCTGCTAGCGGTTCCGCGAACACCGGGGAGCTGTTTTTT. It encodes CSAASGSANTGELFF. The chain uses TRBV20-1 and TRBJ2-2, with 7 bases lining up with TRBD2. CDR1 is DFQATT, CDR2 SNEGSKA, per germline (reference sequence). V lost 5 bases and J lost 0; bases outside the gene matches: 6. The CDR3 totals 15 residues.